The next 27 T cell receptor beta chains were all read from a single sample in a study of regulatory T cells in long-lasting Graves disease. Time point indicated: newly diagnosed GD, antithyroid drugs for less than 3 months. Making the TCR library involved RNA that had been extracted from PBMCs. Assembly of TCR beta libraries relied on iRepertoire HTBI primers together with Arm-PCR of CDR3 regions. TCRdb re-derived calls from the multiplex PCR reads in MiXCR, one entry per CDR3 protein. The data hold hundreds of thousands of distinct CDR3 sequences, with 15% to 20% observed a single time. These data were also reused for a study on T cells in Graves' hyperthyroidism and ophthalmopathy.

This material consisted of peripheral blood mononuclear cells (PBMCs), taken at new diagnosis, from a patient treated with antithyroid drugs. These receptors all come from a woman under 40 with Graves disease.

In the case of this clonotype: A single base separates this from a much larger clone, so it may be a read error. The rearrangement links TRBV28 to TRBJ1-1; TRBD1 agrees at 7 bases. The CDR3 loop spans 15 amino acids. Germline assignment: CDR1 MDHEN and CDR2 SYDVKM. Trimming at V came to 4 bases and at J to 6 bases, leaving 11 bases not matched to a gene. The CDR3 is CASSSLQGGAPEAFF. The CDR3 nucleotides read TGTGCCAGCAGTTCACTCCAGGGGGGGGCGCCTGAAGCTTTCTTT.

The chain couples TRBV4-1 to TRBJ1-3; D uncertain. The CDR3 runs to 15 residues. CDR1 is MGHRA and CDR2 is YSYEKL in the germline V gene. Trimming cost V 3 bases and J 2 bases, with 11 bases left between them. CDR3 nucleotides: TGCGCCAGCAGCCAGTTCAGTAATACTGGAAACACCATATATTTT. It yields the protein CASSQFSNTGNTIYF.

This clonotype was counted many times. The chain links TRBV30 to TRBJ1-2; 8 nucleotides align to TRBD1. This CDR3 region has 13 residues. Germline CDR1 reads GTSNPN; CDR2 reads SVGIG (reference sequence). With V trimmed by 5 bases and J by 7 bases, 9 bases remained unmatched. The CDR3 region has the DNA TGTGCCTGGCACGGGGACAGGCCGGGTGGCTACACCTTC. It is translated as CAWHGDRPGGYTF.

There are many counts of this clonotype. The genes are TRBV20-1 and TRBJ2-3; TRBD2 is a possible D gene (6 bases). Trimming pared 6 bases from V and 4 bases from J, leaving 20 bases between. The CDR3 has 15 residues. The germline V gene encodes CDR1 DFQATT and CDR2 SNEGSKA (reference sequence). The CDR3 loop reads CSARRGGMGADTQYF. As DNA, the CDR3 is TGCAGTGCACGGCGTGGCGGGATGGGCGCAGATACGCAGTATTTT.

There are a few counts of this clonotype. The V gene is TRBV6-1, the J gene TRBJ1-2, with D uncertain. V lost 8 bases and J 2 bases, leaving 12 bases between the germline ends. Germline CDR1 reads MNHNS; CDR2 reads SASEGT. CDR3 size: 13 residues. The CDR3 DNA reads TGTGCCAGCCACCTAGTTGGGAACTATGGCTACACCTTC. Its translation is CASHLVGNYGYTF.

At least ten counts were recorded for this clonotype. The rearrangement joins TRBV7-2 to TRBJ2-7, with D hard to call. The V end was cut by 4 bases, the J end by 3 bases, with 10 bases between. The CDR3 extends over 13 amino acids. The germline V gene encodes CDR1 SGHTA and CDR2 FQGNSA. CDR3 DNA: TGTGCCAGCAGCTCAACGGCCGGCTACGAGCAGTACTTC. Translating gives CASSSTAGYEQYF.

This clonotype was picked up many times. The CDR3 region is CASMALGGVANYGYTF. CDR3 bases: TGTGCCAGCATGGCACTGGGGGGGGTAGCTAACTATGGCTACACCTTC. The V call is TRBV27, the J call TRBJ1-2; TRBD1 might be the D (5 bases). V gave up 7 bases and J gave up 0 bases, with 18 bases separating them. This CDR3 region has 16 residues. The V gene's germline CDR1 is MNHEY and CDR2 SMNVEV (reference sequence).

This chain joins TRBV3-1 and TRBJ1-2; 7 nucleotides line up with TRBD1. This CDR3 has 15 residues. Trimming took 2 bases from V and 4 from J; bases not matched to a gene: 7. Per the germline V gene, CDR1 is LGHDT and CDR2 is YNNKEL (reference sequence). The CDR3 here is CASSQRTGSIYGYTF. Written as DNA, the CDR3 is TGTGCCAGCAGCCAAAGGACAGGAAGTATCTATGGCTACACCTTC.

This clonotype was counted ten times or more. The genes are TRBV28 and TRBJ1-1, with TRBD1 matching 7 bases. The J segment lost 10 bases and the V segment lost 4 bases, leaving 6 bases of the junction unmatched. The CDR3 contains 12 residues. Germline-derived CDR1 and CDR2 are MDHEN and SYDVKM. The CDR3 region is CASSSGGSGAFF. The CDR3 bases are TGTGCCAGCAGTTCAGGGGGTTCGGGAGCTTTCTTT.

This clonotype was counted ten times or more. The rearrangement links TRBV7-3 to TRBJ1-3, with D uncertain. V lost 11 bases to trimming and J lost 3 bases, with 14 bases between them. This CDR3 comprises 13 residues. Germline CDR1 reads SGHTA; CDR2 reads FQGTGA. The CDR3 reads CASQAANGNTIYF. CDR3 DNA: TGTGCCTCCCAGGCCGCAAATGGAAACACCATATATTTT.

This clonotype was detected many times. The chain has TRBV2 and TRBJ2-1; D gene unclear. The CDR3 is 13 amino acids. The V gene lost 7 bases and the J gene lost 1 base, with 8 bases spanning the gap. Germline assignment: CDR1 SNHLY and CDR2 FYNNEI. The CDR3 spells CASTVLSYNEQFF. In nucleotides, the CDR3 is TGTGCCAGCACGGTGTTATCCTACAATGAGCAGTTCTTC.

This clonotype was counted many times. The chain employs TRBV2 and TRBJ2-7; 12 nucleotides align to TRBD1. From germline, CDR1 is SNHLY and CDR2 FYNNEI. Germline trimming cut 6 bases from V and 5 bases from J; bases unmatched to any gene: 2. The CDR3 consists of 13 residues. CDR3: CASRGQGANEQYF. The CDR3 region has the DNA TGTGCCAGCAGGGGACAGGGGGCAAACGAGCAGTACTTC.

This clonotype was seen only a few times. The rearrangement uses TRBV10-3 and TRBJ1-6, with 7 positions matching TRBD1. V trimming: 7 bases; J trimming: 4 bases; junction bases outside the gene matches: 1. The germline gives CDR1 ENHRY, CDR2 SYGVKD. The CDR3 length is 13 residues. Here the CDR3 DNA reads TGTGCCATCATGGGACAGTATAATTCACCCCTCCACTTT. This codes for CAIMGQYNSPLHF.

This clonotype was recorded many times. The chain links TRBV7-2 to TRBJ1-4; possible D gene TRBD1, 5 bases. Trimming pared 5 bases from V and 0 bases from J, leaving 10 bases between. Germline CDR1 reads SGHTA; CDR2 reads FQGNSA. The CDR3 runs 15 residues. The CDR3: CASSPRGTTNEKLFF. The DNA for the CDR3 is TGTGCCAGCAGCCCTCGGGGGACAACTAATGAAAAACTGTTTTTT.

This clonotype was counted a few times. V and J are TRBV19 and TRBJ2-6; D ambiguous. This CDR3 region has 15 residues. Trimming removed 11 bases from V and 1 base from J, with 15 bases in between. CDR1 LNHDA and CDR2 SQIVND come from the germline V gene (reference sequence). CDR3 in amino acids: CAAKRKGSGANVLTF. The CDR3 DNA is TGTGCCGCCAAACGAAAGGGATCTGGGGCCAACGTCCTGACTTTC. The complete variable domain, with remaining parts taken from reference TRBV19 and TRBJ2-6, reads DGGITQSPKYLFRKEGQNVTLSCEQNLNHDAMYWYRQDPGQGLRLIYYSQIVNDFQKGDIAEGYSVSREKKESFPLTVTSAQKNPTAFYLCAAKRKGSGANVLTFGAGSRLTVL.

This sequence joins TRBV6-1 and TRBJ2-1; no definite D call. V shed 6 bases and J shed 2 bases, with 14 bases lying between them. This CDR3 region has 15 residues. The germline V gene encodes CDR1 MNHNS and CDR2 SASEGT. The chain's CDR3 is CASSSHTGTYNEQFF. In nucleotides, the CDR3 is TGTGCCAGCAGCTCCCACACGGGCACCTACAATGAGCAGTTCTTC.

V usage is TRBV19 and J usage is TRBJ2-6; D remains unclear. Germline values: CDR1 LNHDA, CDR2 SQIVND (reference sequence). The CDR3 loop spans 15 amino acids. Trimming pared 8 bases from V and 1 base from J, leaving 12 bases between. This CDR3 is CASVQRTSGANVLTF. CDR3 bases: TGTGCCAGTGTACAGAGGACGTCTGGGGCCAACGTCCTGACTTTC.

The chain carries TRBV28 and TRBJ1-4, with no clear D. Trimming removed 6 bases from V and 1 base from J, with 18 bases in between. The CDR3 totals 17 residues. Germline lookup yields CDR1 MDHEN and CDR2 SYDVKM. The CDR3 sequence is CASSQISLGGTNEKLFF. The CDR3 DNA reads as TGTGCCAGCAGCCAAATTTCCCTAGGAGGAACTAATGAAAAACTGTTTTTT.

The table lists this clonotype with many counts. CDR3 in amino acids: CASSSAQPEQYF. The CDR3 DNA reads as TGTGCCAGCAGTTCAGCCCAGCCCGAGCAGTACTTC. The rearrangement links TRBV2 to TRBJ2-7; D is uncertain. The ends were cut back, 5 bases at V and 6 bases at J, with 11 bases in the middle. Germline V gives CDR1 SNHLY, CDR2 FYNNEI. The CDR3 is 12 residues long.

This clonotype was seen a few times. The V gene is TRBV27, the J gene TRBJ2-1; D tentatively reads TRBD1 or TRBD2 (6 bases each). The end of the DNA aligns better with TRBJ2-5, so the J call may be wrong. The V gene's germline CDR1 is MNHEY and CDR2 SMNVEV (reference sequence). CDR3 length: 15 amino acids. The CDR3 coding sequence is TGTGCCAGCAGTCTCGGGGGCCACCCGGAAGAGACCCAGTACTTC. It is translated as CASSLGGHPEETQYF.

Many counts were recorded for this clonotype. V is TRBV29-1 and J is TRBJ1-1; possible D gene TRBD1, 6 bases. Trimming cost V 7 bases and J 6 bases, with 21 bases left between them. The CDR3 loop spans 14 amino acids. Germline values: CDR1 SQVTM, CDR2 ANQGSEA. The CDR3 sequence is CSAERGGARPEAFF. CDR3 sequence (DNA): TGCAGCGCCGAGAGGGGGGGGGCGAGGCCTGAAGCTTTCTTT.

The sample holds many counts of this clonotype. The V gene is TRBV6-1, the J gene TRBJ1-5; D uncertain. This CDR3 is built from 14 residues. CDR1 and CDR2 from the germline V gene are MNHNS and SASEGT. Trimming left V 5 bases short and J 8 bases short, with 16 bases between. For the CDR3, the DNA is TGTGCCAGCAGTCCGGTACACCAAACGGAGCCCCAGCATTTT. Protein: CASSPVHQTEPQHF.

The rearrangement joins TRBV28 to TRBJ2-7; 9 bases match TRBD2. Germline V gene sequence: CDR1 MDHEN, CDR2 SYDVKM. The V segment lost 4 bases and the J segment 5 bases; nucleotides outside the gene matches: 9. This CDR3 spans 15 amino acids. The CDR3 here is CASSSHRTSANEQYF. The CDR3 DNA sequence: TGTGCCAGCAGTTCACACCGGACTAGCGCTAACGAGCAGTACTTC.

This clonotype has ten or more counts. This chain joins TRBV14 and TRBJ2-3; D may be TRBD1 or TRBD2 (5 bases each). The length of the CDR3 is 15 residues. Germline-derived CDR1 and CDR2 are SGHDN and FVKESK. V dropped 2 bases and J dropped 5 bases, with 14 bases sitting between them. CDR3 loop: CASSQLSIGGDTQYF. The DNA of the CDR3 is TGTGCCAGCAGCCAACTCTCGATTGGGGGAGATACGCAGTATTTT.

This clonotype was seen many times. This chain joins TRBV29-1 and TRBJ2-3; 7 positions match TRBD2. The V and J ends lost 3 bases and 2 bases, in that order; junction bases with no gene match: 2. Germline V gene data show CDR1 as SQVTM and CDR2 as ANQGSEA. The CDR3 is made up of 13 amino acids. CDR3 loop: CSVDGGSTDTQYF. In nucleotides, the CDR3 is TGCAGCGTTGACGGGGGGTCCACAGATACGCAGTATTTT.

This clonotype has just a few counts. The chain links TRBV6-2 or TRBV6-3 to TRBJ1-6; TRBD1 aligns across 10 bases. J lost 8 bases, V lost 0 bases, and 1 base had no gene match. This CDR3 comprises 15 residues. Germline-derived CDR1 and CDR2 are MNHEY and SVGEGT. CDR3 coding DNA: TGTGCCAGCAGTTACTCGGACAGGGGGGATTCACCCCTCCACTTT. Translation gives CASSYSDRGDSPLHF.

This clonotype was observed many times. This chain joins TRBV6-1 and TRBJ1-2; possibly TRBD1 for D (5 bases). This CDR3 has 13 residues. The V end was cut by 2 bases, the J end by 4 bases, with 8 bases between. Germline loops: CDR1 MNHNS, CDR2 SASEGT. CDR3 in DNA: TGTGCCAGCAGTGAACTAGGGGTCTATGGCTACACCTTC. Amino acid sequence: CASSELGVYGYTF.